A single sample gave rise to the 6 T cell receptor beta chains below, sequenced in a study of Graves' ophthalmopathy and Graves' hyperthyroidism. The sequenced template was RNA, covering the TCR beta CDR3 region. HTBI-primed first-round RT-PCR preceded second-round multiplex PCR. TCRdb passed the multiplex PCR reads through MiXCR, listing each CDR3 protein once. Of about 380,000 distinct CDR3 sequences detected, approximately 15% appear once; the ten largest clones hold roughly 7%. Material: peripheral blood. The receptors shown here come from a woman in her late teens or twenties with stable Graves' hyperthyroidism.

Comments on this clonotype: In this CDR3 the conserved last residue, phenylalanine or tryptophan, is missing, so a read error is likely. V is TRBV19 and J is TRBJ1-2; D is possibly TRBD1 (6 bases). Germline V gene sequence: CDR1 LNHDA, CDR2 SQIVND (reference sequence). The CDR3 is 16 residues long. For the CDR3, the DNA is TGTACCAGTAGTACAACAGGGCCCCACTCTAACTATGGCTACACCGTC. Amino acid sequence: CTSSTTGPHSNYGYTV.

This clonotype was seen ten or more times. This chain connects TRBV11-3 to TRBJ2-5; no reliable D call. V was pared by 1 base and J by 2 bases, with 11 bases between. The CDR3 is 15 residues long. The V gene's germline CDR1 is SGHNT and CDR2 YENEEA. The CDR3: CASSLGYDLQETQYF. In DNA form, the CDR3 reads TGTGCCAGCAGCTTAGGGTATGACCTTCAAGAGACCCAGTACTTC.

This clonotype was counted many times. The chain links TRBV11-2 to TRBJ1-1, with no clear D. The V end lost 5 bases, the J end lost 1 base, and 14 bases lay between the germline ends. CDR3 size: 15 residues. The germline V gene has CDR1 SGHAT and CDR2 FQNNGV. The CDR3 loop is CASSLLTDGNTEAFF. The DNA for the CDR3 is TGTGCCAGCAGCCTACTGACCGATGGGAACACTGAAGCTTTCTTT.

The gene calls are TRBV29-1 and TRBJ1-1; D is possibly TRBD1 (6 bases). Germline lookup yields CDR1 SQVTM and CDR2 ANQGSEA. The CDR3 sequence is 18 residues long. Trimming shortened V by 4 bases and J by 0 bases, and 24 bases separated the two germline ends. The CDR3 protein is CSVANSVRGDNMNTEAFF. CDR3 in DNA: TGCAGCGTTGCCAACAGTGTCAGGGGAGATAACATGAACACTGAAGCTTTCTTT.

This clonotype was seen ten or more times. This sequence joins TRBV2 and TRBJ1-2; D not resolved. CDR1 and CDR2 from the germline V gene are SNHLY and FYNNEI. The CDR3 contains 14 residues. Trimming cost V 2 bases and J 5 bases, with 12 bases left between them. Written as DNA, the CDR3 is TGTGCCAGCAGTGAAATTCAGGATCTATATGGCTACACCTTC. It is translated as CASSEIQDLYGYTF.

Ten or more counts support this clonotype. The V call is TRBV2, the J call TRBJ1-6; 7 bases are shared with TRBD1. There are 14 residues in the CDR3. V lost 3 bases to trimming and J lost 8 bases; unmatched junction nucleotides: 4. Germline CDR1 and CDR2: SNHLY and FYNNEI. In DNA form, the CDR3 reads TGTGCCAGCAGTGAGGGACAGAGGGATTCACCCCTCCACTTT. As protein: CASSEGQRDSPLHF.